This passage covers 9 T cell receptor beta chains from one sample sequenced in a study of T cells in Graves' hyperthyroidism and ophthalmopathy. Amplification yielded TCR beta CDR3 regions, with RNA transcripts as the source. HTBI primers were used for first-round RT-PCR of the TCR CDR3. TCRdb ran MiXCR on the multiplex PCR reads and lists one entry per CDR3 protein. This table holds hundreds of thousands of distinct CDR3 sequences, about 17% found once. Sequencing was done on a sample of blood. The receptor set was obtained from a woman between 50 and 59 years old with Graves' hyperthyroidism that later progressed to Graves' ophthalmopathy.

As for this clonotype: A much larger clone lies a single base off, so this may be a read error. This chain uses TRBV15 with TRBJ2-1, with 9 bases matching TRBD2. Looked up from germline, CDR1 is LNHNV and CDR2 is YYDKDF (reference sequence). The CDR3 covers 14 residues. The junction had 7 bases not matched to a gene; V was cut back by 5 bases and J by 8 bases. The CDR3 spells CATSLGGGGHEQFF. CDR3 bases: TGTGCCACCAGCCTCGGCGGGGGGGGCCATGAGCAGTTCTTC.

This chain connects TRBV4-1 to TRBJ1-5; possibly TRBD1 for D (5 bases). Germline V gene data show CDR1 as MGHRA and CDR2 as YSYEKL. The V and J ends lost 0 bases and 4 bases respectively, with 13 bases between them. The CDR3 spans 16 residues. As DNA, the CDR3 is TGCGCCAGCAGCCAAGATAACGGCAGGGATAATCAGCCCCAGCATTTT. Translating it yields CASSQDNGRDNQPQHF.

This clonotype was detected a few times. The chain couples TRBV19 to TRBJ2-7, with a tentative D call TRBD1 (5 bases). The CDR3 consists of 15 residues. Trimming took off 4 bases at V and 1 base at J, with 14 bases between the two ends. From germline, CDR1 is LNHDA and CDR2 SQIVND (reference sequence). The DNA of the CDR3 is TGTGCCAGTAGTACCCCAGGGTCGCCTTCCTACGAGCAGTACTTC. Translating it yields CASSTPGSPSYEQYF.

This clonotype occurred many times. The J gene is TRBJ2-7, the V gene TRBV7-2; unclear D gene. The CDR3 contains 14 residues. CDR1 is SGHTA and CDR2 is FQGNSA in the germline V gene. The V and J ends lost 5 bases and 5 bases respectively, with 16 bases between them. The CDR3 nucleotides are TGTGCCAGCAGCCTCCCCCCCCCAGGCCACGAGCAGTACTTC. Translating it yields CASSLPPPGHEQYF. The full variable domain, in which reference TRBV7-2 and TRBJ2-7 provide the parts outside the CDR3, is GAGVSQSPSNKVTEKGKDVELRCDPISGHTALYWYRQSLGQGLEFLIYFQGNSAPDKSGLPSDRFSAERTGGSVSTLTIQRTQQEDSAVYLCASSLPPPGHEQYFGPGTRLTVT.

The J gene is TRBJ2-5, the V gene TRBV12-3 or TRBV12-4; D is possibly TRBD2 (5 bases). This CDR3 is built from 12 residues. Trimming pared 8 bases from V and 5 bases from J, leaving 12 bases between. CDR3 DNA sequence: TGTGCCAGCTGCCCGAGGGAGGAGACCCAGTACTTC. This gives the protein CASCPREETQYF.

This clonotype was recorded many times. CDR3 loop: CASSLAGQDDYGYTF. CDR3 nucleotides: TGTGCCAGCAGCTTGGCCGGACAGGATGACTATGGCTACACCTTC. The gene calls are TRBV5-5 and TRBJ1-2, with TRBD1 matching over 7 bases. CDR1 and CDR2 (germline): SGHKS, YYEKEE (reference sequence). The CDR3 runs 15 residues. The J segment lost 3 bases and the V segment lost 0 bases, leaving 5 bases of the junction unmatched.

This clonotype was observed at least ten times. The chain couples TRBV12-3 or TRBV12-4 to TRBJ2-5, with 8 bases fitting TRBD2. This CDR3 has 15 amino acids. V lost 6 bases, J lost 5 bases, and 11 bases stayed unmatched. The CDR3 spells CASSPLGRGGETQYF. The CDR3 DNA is TGTGCCAGCAGCCCTCTCGGACGGGGGGGGGAGACCCAGTACTTC.

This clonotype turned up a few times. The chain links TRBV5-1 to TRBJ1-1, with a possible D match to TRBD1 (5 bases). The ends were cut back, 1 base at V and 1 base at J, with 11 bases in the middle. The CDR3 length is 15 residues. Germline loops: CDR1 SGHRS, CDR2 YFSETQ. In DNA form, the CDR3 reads TGCGCCAGCAGCTTGTCGGGGCACGCGAACACTGAAGCTTTCTTT. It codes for CASSLSGHANTEAFF.

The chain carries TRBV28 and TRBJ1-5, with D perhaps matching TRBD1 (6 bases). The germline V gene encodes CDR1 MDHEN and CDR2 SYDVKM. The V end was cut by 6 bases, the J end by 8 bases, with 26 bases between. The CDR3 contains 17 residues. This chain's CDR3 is CASSLPPHRAREEPQHF. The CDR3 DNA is TGTGCCAGCAGCCTACCCCCCCACAGGGCCAGGGAGGAGCCCCAGCATTTT.